The next 27 T cell receptor beta chains were all read from a single sample in a study of post-analysis software for immune sequencing data. Notes on the study in general: Patients had higher frequencies than controls of about five TRBV segments, including TRBV5-6, TRBV5-1 and TRBV20-1.

Each TCR beta cDNA library carried unique molecular identifiers. One entry per CDR3 protein, called by TCRdb with MiXCR from the PCR reads. The profile covers some 800,000 distinct CDR3 sequences, with under 60% appearing a single time and roughly 4.9% taken by the ten largest. These receptors have no identified antigens. Sequences were obtained from blood. Source of these receptors: a girl between 5 and 17 years old with multiple sclerosis.

In this sample, this clonotype turned up once. The CDR3 protein is CASSLLTEGEKLFF. Written as DNA, the CDR3 is TGTGCCAGCAGCTTATTGACAGAGGGGGAAAAACTGTTTTTT. The chain employs TRBV7-8 and TRBJ1-4, with a possible D match to TRBD1 (5 bases). The CDR3 is 14 amino acids. Germline V gives CDR1 SGHVS, CDR2 FQNEAQ. Trimming cost V 2 bases and J 8 bases, with 12 bases left between them.

This sequence joins TRBV5-6 and TRBJ2-5; D uncertain. The DNA end favors TRBJ2-7, so the J call may be wrong. The germline V gene has CDR1 SGHDT and CDR2 YYEEEE. This CDR3 has 12 residues. The CDR3 protein is CASSGRDYEQYF. The CDR3 DNA reads as TGTGCCAGCAGTGGCAGAGATTACGAGCAGTACTTC.

The V and J genes are TRBV15 and TRBJ1-4; tentative D call: TRBD1 (6 bases). This CDR3 is 13 amino acids long. The V and J ends lost 9 bases and 10 bases respectively, with 18 bases between them. The germline V gene has CDR1 LNHNV and CDR2 YYDKDF (reference sequence). The DNA of the CDR3 is TGTGCCACGGGGGCCAGGGCTAACGGAAAACTGTTTTTT. Its translation: CATGARANGKLFF.

This chain connects TRBV7-3 to TRBJ2-7; D call uncertain. V dropped 1 base and J dropped 3 bases, with 13 bases sitting between them. The germline V gene encodes CDR1 SGHTA and CDR2 FQGTGA. The CDR3 has 15 amino acids. As DNA, the CDR3 is TGTGCCAGCAGCTTAAGTAGATTTGGCAGCTACGAGCAGTACTTC. The encoded protein is CASSLSRFGSYEQYF.

The table lists this clonotype with a few counts. The CDR3 sequence: CSVETGTGVQHF. CDR3 in DNA: TGCAGCGTCGAAACCGGGACAGGGGTCCAGCATTTT. The V gene is TRBV29-1, the J gene TRBJ1-5; TRBD1 matches 10 bases. V shed 6 bases, J shed 12 bases, and the junction held 8 bases outside the gene matches. Germline-derived CDR1 and CDR2 are SQVTM and ANQGSEA. The CDR3 has 12 residues.

Comment on this clonotype: It is likely a read error, because the conserved phenylalanine at the end of the CDR3 is missing. The V and J genes are TRBV15 and TRBJ2-6; D is unclear. CDR1 LNHNV and CDR2 YYDKDF come from the germline V gene (reference sequence). The CDR3 is 15 residues long. Trimming pared 2 bases from V and 0 bases from J, leaving 5 bases between. The CDR3 is CATSRQNSGANVLTC. CDR3 coding DNA: TGTGCCACCAGCAGACAAAACTCTGGGGCCAACGTCCTGACTTGC.

In its sample, this clonotype was seen a few times. This CDR3 reads CATSNRRGQPQHF. The CDR3 region has the DNA TGTGCCACCAGCAACAGGAGAGGTCAGCCCCAGCATTTT. V usage is TRBV15 and J usage is TRBJ1-5; D is perhaps TRBD1 (5 bases). The germline V gene encodes CDR1 LNHNV and CDR2 YYDKDF (reference sequence). There are 13 residues in the CDR3. Trimming left V 4 bases short and J 6 bases short, with 10 bases between.

The chain recombines TRBV7-8 with TRBJ2-3; no clear D gene. Germline values: CDR1 SGHVS, CDR2 FQNEAQ. Trimming left V 6 bases short and J 6 bases short, with 19 bases between. This CDR3 is built from 15 residues. In DNA, the CDR3 is TGTGCCAGCAGTTTTCTGACCGAAGTCGCGGATACGCAGTATTTT. The encoded protein is CASSFLTEVADTQYF.

This clonotype came up a few times. The chain combines TRBV7-3 with TRBJ2-5; perhaps TRBD2 as D (6 bases). The CDR3 contains 15 residues. CDR1 and CDR2 (germline): SGHTA, FQGTGA. The V end was cut by 5 bases, the J end by 4 bases, with 17 bases between. CDR3 in amino acids: CASSLIGGMGETQYF. The CDR3 DNA is TGTGCCAGCAGCCTAATCGGCGGGATGGGAGAGACCCAGTACTTC.

The V gene is TRBV13, the J gene TRBJ2-5; D might be TRBD1 or TRBD2, each matching 5 bases. Looked up from germline, CDR1 is PRHDT and CDR2 is FYEKMQ (reference sequence). The CDR3 has 14 residues. The ends were cut back, 9 bases at V and 2 bases at J, with 16 bases in the middle. The CDR3 here is CASKQRDRQETQYF. CDR3 bases: TGTGCCAGTAAACAACGGGACCGTCAAGAGACCCAGTACTTC. Full variable domain (remainder filled in from reference TRBV13 and TRBJ2-5): AAGVIQSPRHLIKEKRETATLKCYPIPRHDTVYWYQQGPGQDPQFLISFYEKMQSDKGSIPDRFSAQQFSDYHSELNMSSLELGDSALYFCASKQRDRQETQYFGPGTRLLVL.

J is TRBJ2-3 and V is TRBV5-1; tentative D call: TRBD2 (6 bases). Trimming took 2 bases from V and 0 from J, leaving 13 bases between them. CDR3 length: 16 amino acids. Germline V lookup: CDR1 SGHRS, CDR2 YFSETQ. The CDR3 is CASSLDRDFSTDTQYF. The CDR3 nucleotides read TGCGCCAGCAGCTTAGATCGGGACTTCAGCACAGATACGCAGTATTTT. Looking up the rest from reference TRBV5-1 and TRBJ2-3 gives the full variable domain: KAGVTQTPRYLIKTRGQQVTLSCSPISGHRSVSWYQQTPGQGLQFLFEYFSETQRNKGNFPGRFSGRQFSNSRSEMNVSTLELGDSALYLCASSLDRDFSTDTQYFGPGTRLTVL.

This chain connects TRBV21-1 to TRBJ2-7; the table gives TRBD1 as D, unverified against the DNA. TRBV21-1 is a known pseudogene. The length of the CDR3 is 18 residues. In nucleotides, the CDR3 is TGTGCCAGCAGCAAAGAGACAGAGAGCGGAACCTACTTGATGGAGCAGTACTTC. This translates into CASSKETESGTYLMEQYF.

This chain links TRBV27 with TRBJ2-6, with a possible D match to TRBD1 (5 bases). The CDR3 runs 17 residues. CDR1 is MNHEY and CDR2 is SMNVEV in the germline V gene (reference sequence). V was shortened by 2 bases and J by 1 base, with 12 bases between the two germline ends. The CDR3 sequence: CASSLKGWASGANVLTF. For the CDR3, the DNA is TGTGCCAGCAGTTTAAAGGGGTGGGCGTCTGGGGCCAACGTCCTGACTTTC.

The chain employs TRBV7-9 and TRBJ2-7; 7 bases agree with TRBD2. V lost 4 bases to trimming and J lost 2 bases; unmatched junction nucleotides: 11. Germline V gene data show CDR1 as SEHNR and CDR2 as FQNEAQ (reference sequence). The CDR3 covers 16 residues. CDR3 sequence (DNA): TGTGCCAGCAGCTCTGATAGCGGGCGGGTGGCCTACGAGCAGTACTTC. Protein sequence: CASSSDSGRVAYEQYF.

V is TRBV29-1 and J is TRBJ2-3, with TRBD2 as a possible D gene (5 bases). V lost 2 bases to trimming and J lost 0 bases, with 12 bases between them. The CDR3 length is 15 residues. Per the germline V gene, CDR1 is SQVTM and CDR2 is ANQGSEA. The CDR3 sequence is CSVEMQQRSTDTQYF. For the CDR3, the DNA is TGCAGCGTTGAAATGCAGCAGCGGAGCACAGATACGCAGTATTTT.

The rearrangement uses TRBV27 and TRBJ2-7; the D is unclear. The closer fit of TRBJ2-4 to the DNA end suggests the J call may be wrong. The germline gives CDR1 MNHEY, CDR2 SMNVEV (reference sequence). CDR3 length: 17 amino acids. Written as DNA, the CDR3 is TGTGCCAGCAGTTTATCCCAGGCAGCTCTAGCCAAAAACATTCAGTACTTC. Its protein is CASSLSQAALAKNIQYF.

The chain links TRBV10-3 to TRBJ2-1; D remains unclear. Germline V lookup: CDR1 ENHRY, CDR2 SYGVKD. With 3 bases removed from V and 12 bases from J, the gap between germline ends came to 9 bases. The CDR3 length is 11 residues. For the CDR3, the DNA is TGTGCCATCAGTGACGCGACTGGGCAGTTCTTC. Amino acids: CAISDATGQFF.

This clonotype was picked up a small number of times. This chain uses TRBV7-2 with TRBJ2-2; D remains unclear. The germline V and J ends were trimmed by 0 bases and 5 bases, with 4 bases remaining between them. CDR1 is SGHTA, CDR2 FQGNSA, per germline. This CDR3 has 13 residues. The CDR3 DNA is TGTGCCAGCAGCTTAGCCGGGACCGGGGAGCTGTTTTTT. This sequence encodes CASSLAGTGELFF.

The rearrangement uses TRBV5-1 and TRBJ2-1; perhaps TRBD2 as D (5 bases). Germline values: CDR1 SGHRS, CDR2 YFSETQ. The V end was cut by 0 bases, the J end by 9 bases, with 10 bases between. This CDR3 is 13 amino acids long. This CDR3 reads CASSLDLAGEQFF. The DNA for the CDR3 is TGCGCCAGCAGCTTGGACCTAGCCGGTGAGCAGTTCTTC.

The chain uses TRBV24-1 and TRBJ2-1; TRBD2 is a possible D gene (6 bases). Per the germline V gene, CDR1 is KGHDR and CDR2 is SFDVKD. This CDR3 is built from 16 residues. V lost 4 bases to trimming and J lost 1 base, with 13 bases between them. CDR3 sequence: CATSDPSGESYNEQFF. In DNA, the CDR3 is TGTGCCACCAGTGACCCCTCGGGAGAGTCCTACAATGAGCAGTTCTTC.

The J gene is TRBJ2-3, the V gene TRBV7-2, with 8 bases lining up with TRBD1. With V trimmed by 5 bases and J by 2 bases, 6 bases remained unmatched. The CDR3 sequence is 15 residues long. The germline V gene has CDR1 SGHTA and CDR2 FQGNSA. The CDR3 reads CASSAGTGNTDTQYF. The CDR3 DNA reads as TGTGCCAGCAGCGCTGGGACAGGTAACACAGATACGCAGTATTTT.

J is TRBJ2-5 and V is TRBV6-6; the D is unclear. The ends were cut back, 2 bases at V and 4 bases at J, with 17 bases in the middle. This CDR3 contains 16 residues. Germline CDR1 is MNHNY and CDR2 is SVGAGI (reference sequence). CDR3 in DNA: TGTGCCAGCAGTTACGACGCCAGGAAGGTATCAGAGACCCAGTACTTC. Translated: CASSYDARKVSETQYF.

This clonotype was seen a handful of times. The gene calls are TRBV15 and TRBJ2-4; 7 bases agree with TRBD2. The J call may be in error: the DNA end matches TRBJ2-7 better. CDR3 size: 14 residues. Germline V gene data show CDR1 as LNHNV and CDR2 as YYDKDF (reference sequence). CDR3 sequence: CATSPRTSGGEQYF. The CDR3 bases are TGTGCCACCAGCCCCCGGACTAGTGGCGGCGAGCAGTACTTC.

This clonotype showed up just a few times. The J gene is TRBJ1-5, the V gene TRBV28; 12 bases map to TRBD1. The CDR3 has 15 amino acids. V lost 2 bases, J lost 8 bases, and 4 bases stayed unmatched. Looked up from germline, CDR1 is MDHEN and CDR2 is SYDVKM. CDR3 amino acids: CASSLEGTGGEPQHF. CDR3 coding DNA: TGTGCCAGCAGTTTAGAAGGGACAGGGGGCGAGCCCCAGCATTTT.

J is TRBJ2-5 and V is TRBV12-3 or TRBV12-4, with a possible D match to TRBD1 (6 bases). The J call is uncertain, as TRBJ2-7 better fits the DNA end. The CDR3 has 16 residues. CDR3 protein: CASSLRRDPGVYEQYF. The CDR3 nucleotides are TGTGCCAGCAGCCTCCGAAGGGACCCAGGGGTCTACGAGCAGTACTTC.

This clonotype has a handful of counts. The chain is built from TRBV18 and TRBJ2-3; maybe TRBD1 (6 bases). The V and J ends lost 4 bases and 5 bases respectively, with 13 bases between them. From germline, CDR1 is KGHSH and CDR2 LQKENI. The CDR3 covers 14 residues. CDR3: CASSLGQYGDTQYF. In DNA form, the CDR3 reads TGTGCCAGCTCACTCGGACAGTACGGAGATACGCAGTATTTT.

The rearrangement links TRBV6-5 to TRBJ2-7; 11 bases fit TRBD1. The V segment lost 2 bases and the J segment 10 bases; nucleotides outside the gene matches: 10. The CDR3 totals 15 residues. Germline CDR1 is MNHEY and CDR2 is SVGAGI. CDR3 protein: CASSYRDRGKEAQYF. CDR3 bases: TGTGCCAGCAGTTACCGGGACAGGGGGAAAGAGGCCCAGTACTTC.